This T cell receptor (beta chain) was observed in a study of radiation and T cells in renal cell carcinoma. This clone was seen a handful of times. The CDR3 runs 13 residues. V trimming: 4 bases; J trimming: 8 bases; junction bases outside the gene matches: 7. CDR1 is LNHDA and CDR2 is SQIVND in the germline V gene (reference sequence). Method: immunoSEQ multiplex PCR; TCRdb's copy keeps in-frame clones and lacks some. The sample has 25,000 or so clones, around half seen once. As to treatment: treatment-naive control, cytoreductive nephrectomy. The chain joins TRBV19 to TRBJ1-1, with TRBD1 identical over 7 bases. This sequence originates from a human donor with renal cell carcinoma. The material sequenced was tumor tissue, taken from a patient whose treatment was nephrectomy without radiotherapy. CDR3 sequence: CASSTPDRNEAFF. CDR3 in DNA: TGTGCCAGTAGTACCCCGGACAGGAACGAAGCTTTCTTT.